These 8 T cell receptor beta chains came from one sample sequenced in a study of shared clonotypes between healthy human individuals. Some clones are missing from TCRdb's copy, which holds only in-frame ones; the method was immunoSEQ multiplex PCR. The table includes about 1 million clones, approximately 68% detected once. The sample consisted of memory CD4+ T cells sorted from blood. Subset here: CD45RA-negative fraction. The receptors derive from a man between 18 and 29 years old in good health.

CDR3 nucleotides: TGCGCCAGCAGCCAAGATGGGGGGTATGGAACAGATACGCAGTATTTT. This gives the protein CASSQDGGYGTDTQYF. The chain is built from TRBV4-3 and TRBJ2-3, with D tentatively TRBD2 (6 bases). The CDR3 is 16 amino acids. Germline assignment: CDR1 LGHNA and CDR2 YSLEER. V was shortened by 0 bases and J by 3 bases, with 13 bases between the two germline ends.

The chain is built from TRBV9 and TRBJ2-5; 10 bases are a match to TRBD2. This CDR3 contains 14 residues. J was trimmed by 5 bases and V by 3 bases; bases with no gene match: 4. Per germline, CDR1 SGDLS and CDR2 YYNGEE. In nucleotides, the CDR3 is TGTGCCAGCAGCGCCTTGACTAGCGGGGAGACCCAGTACTTC. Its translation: CASSALTSGETQYF.

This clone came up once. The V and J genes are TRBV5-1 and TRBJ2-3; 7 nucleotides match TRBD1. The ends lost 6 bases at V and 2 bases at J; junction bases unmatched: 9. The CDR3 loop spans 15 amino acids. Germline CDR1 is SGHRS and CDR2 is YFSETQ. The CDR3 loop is CASNAQTGNTDTQYF. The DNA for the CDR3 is TGCGCCAGCAATGCCCAGACAGGGAACACAGATACGCAGTATTTT.

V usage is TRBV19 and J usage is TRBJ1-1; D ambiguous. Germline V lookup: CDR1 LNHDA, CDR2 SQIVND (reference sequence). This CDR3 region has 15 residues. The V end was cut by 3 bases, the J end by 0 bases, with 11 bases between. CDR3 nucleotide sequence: TGTGCCAGTAGTATCTCCGCAGGTGTGAACACTGAAGCTTTCTTT. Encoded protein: CASSISAGVNTEAFF. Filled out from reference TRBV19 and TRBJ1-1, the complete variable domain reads DGGITQSPKYLFRKEGQNVTLSCEQNLNHDAMYWYRQDPGQGLRLIYYSQIVNDFQKGDIAEGYSVSREKKESFPLTVTSAQKNPTAFYLCASSISAGVNTEAFFGQGTRLTVV.

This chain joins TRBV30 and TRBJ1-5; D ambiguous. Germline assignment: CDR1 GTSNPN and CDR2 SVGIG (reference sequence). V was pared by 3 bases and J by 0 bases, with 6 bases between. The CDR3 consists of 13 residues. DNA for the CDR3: TGTGCCTGGAGCGCCCATAGCAATCAGCCCCAGCATTTT. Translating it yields CAWSAHSNQPQHF.

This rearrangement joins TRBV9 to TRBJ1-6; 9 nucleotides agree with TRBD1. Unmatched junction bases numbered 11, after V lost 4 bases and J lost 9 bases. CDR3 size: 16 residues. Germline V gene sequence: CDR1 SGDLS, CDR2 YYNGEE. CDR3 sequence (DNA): TGTGCCAGCAGCCGCCTCGATGGGACAGGGCGTTCACCCCTCCACTTT. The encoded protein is CASSRLDGTGRSPLHF.

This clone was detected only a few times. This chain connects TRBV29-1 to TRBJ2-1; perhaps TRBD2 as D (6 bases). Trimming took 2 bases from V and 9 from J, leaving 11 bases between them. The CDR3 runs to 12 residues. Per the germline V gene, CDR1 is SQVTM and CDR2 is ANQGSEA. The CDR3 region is CSVELLASEQFF. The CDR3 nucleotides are TGCAGCGTTGAACTACTAGCCAGTGAGCAGTTCTTC.

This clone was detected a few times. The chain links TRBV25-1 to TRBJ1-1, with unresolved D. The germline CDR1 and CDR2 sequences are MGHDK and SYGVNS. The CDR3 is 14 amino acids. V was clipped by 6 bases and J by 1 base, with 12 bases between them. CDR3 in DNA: TGTGCCAGCAGCCGTGGTGGGGAGAACACTGAAGCTTTCTTT. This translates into CASSRGGENTEAFF.